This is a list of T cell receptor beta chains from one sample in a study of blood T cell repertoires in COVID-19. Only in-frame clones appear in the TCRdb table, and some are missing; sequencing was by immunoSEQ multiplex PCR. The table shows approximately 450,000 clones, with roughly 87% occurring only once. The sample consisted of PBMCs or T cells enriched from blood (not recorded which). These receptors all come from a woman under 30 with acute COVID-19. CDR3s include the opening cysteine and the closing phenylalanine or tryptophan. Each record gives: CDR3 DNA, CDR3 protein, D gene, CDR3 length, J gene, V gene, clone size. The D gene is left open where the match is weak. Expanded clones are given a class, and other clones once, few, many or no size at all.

cdr3_nt: TGTGCCAGCAGTTTAATAAATTCACCCCTCCACTTT
cdr3_aa: CASSLINSPLHF
d_call: -
cdr3_length: 12
j_call: TRBJ1-6
v_call: TRBV27
clone_size: -

cdr3_nt: TGTGCCAGCAGTACCCGGACAGGGGAAGAAGAGACCCAGTACTTC
cdr3_aa: CASSTRTGEEETQYF
d_call: TRBD1
cdr3_length: 15
j_call: TRBJ2-5
v_call: TRBV27
clone_size: -

cdr3_nt: TGCGCCAGCAGTGAGGGGTCAGGCAACACCTACGAGCAGTACTTC
cdr3_aa: CASSEGSGNTYEQYF
d_call: -
cdr3_length: 15
j_call: TRBJ2-7
v_call: TRBV10-1
clone_size: -

cdr3_nt: TGTGCCAGCAGCCGGGGGACACCCAACACTGAAGCTTTCTTT
cdr3_aa: CASSRGTPNTEAFF
d_call: -
cdr3_length: 14
j_call: TRBJ1-1
v_call: TRBV3-1/TRBV3-2
clone_size: -

cdr3_nt: TGTGCCAGCACAGGGATGAACACTGAAGCTTTCTTT
cdr3_aa: CASTGMNTEAFF
d_call: -
cdr3_length: 12
j_call: TRBJ1-1
v_call: TRBV12-3/TRBV12-4
clone_size: -

cdr3_nt: TGTGCCAGCAGCCAAGACAGGGGACGGACTGAAGCTTTCTTT
cdr3_aa: CASSQDRGRTEAFF
d_call: -
cdr3_length: 14
j_call: TRBJ1-1
v_call: TRBV3-1/TRBV3-2
clone_size: -

cdr3_nt: TGTGCCAGTAGTACACTGGACAGGGGGCAGGGACCCCTCCACTTT
cdr3_aa: CASSTLDRGQGPLHF
d_call: TRBD1
cdr3_length: 15
j_call: TRBJ1-6
v_call: TRBV19
clone_size: once

cdr3_nt: TGTGCCAGCAGCTCGGCCGGGACAGAAAATTCACCCCTCCACTTT
cdr3_aa: CASSSAGTENSPLHF
d_call: TRBD1
cdr3_length: 15
j_call: TRBJ1-6
v_call: TRBV7-8
clone_size: -

cdr3_nt: TGCGCCAGCAGCCTCCGACTAAACTATGGCTACACCTTC
cdr3_aa: CASSLRLNYGYTF
d_call: -
cdr3_length: 13
j_call: TRBJ1-2
v_call: TRBV5-1
clone_size: -

cdr3_nt: TGTGCCAGCAGTTTATCTTCCCACACCAATGAGCAGTTCTTC
cdr3_aa: CASSLSSHTNEQFF
d_call: -
cdr3_length: 14
j_call: TRBJ2-1
v_call: TRBV28
clone_size: -

cdr3_nt: TGTGCCAGCAGCTTGGAGGGTCCGTACGAGCAGTACTTC
cdr3_aa: CASSLEGPYEQYF
d_call: -
cdr3_length: 13
j_call: TRBJ2-7
v_call: TRBV7-9
clone_size: -

cdr3_nt: TGTGCCAGCAGCGCTCGGACTAGCGGGAGATCGGATGAGCAGTTCTTC
cdr3_aa: CASSARTSGRSDEQFF
d_call: TRBD2
cdr3_length: 16
j_call: TRBJ2-1
v_call: TRBV3-1/TRBV3-2
clone_size: -

cdr3_nt: TGTGCCCGCAGTGGGCAGTCCTACGAGCAGTACTTC
cdr3_aa: CARSGQSYEQYF
d_call: -
cdr3_length: 12
j_call: TRBJ2-7
v_call: TRBV30
clone_size: -

cdr3_nt: TGTGCCAGCAGCTTAGATCGGACAGCTGGAAACACCATATATTTT
cdr3_aa: CASSLDRTAGNTIYF
d_call: -
cdr3_length: 15
j_call: TRBJ1-3
v_call: TRBV13
clone_size: -

cdr3_nt: TGTGCCAGCAGCTCGGACAGAGACTTCGAGCAGTACTTC
cdr3_aa: CASSSDRDFEQYF
d_call: -
cdr3_length: 13
j_call: TRBJ2-7
v_call: TRBV5-4
clone_size: -

cdr3_nt: TGCGCCAGCAGCCCCCGGGACAGGAGTTACGAGCAGTACTTC
cdr3_aa: CASSPRDRSYEQYF
d_call: TRBD1
cdr3_length: 14
j_call: TRBJ2-7
v_call: TRBV5-1
clone_size: once

cdr3_nt: TGTGCCAGTAGATTAGCGGGGGAACACAATGAGCAGTTCTTC
cdr3_aa: CASRLAGEHNEQFF
d_call: TRBD2
cdr3_length: 14
j_call: TRBJ2-1
v_call: TRBV19
clone_size: once

cdr3_nt: TGTGCCAGCAGCTTGTTTCAGGGGGCGGGTCCCACCGGGGAGCTGTTTTTT
cdr3_aa: CASSLFQGAGPTGELFF
d_call: TRBD1
cdr3_length: 17
j_call: TRBJ2-2
v_call: TRBV5-4
clone_size: -

cdr3_nt: TGTGCCAGCAGCCCAGACAGGGGGGTAAAATTC
cdr3_aa: CASSPDRGVKF
d_call: TRBD1
cdr3_length: 11
j_call: TRBJ1-2
v_call: TRBV7-8
clone_size: -

cdr3_nt: TGTGCCATCAGTAACACAGACAACTACGAGCAGTACTTC
cdr3_aa: CAISNTDNYEQYF
d_call: -
cdr3_length: 13
j_call: TRBJ2-7
v_call: TRBV10-3
clone_size: -

cdr3_nt: TGTGCCAGCAGCGTAGGATTAAGGACAGAGGCCCAAGAGACCCAGTACTTC
cdr3_aa: CASSVGLRTEAQETQYF
d_call: -
cdr3_length: 17
j_call: TRBJ2-5
v_call: TRBV9
clone_size: -

cdr3_nt: TGTGCCAGCAGTTACAGGGCGGGAGGGCCGCTTGGGGAGCTGTTTTTT
cdr3_aa: CASSYRAGGPLGELFF
d_call: TRBD2
cdr3_length: 16
j_call: TRBJ2-2
v_call: TRBV6-6
clone_size: -

cdr3_nt: TGTGCCAGCAATTGGGACAGGAACAGGGGCTACACCTTC
cdr3_aa: CASNWDRNRGYTF
d_call: TRBD1
cdr3_length: 13
j_call: TRBJ1-2
v_call: TRBV2
clone_size: -

cdr3_nt: TGTGCTAGTGGTTTTTCGGGAGGACCCTACGAGCAGTACTTC
cdr3_aa: CASGFSGGPYEQYF
d_call: TRBD2
cdr3_length: 14
j_call: TRBJ2-7
v_call: TRBV12-5
clone_size: -

cdr3_nt: TGCGCCAGCAGTGAAGGGACAGGGGTGTTCTATGAGCAGTTCTTC
cdr3_aa: CASSEGTGVFYEQFF
d_call: TRBD1
cdr3_length: 15
j_call: TRBJ2-1
v_call: TRBV10-1
clone_size: -

cdr3_nt: TGCACCAGTCCGGGGGACTCCTACGAGCAGTACTTC
cdr3_aa: CTSPGDSYEQYF
d_call: -
cdr3_length: 12
j_call: TRBJ2-7
v_call: TRBV1
clone_size: -

cdr3_nt: TGTGCCAGTAGTGTACAGGGGCTAGCTGAAGCTTTCTTT
cdr3_aa: CASSVQGLAEAFF
d_call: TRBD1
cdr3_length: 13
j_call: TRBJ1-1
v_call: TRBV19
clone_size: -

cdr3_nt: TGTGCCAGCAGTTTACCCCAGATCAATGAGCAGTTCTTC
cdr3_aa: CASSLPQINEQFF
d_call: -
cdr3_length: 13
j_call: TRBJ2-1
v_call: TRBV12-3/TRBV12-4
clone_size: -

cdr3_nt: TGCGCCAGCAGCTTGGATGAGACAGGGGGGCACAATGAGCAGTTCTTC
cdr3_aa: CASSLDETGGHNEQFF
d_call: TRBD1
cdr3_length: 16
j_call: TRBJ2-1
v_call: TRBV5-1
clone_size: -

cdr3_nt: TGTGCCAGCAGCTTAGGGTCACAGCCAACCTACGAGCAGTACTTC
cdr3_aa: CASSLGSQPTYEQYF
d_call: -
cdr3_length: 15
j_call: TRBJ2-7
v_call: TRBV7-9
clone_size: -

cdr3_nt: TGCGCCAGCAGCTTGGCTAGGGATACGCAGTATTTT
cdr3_aa: CASSLARDTQYF
d_call: -
cdr3_length: 12
j_call: TRBJ2-3
v_call: TRBV5-1
clone_size: once

cdr3_nt: TGTGCCAGCAGCCAAGAGGCAGCGGGTCGGTCCGGGGAGCTGTTTTTT
cdr3_aa: CASSQEAAGRSGELFF
d_call: -
cdr3_length: 16
j_call: TRBJ2-2
v_call: TRBV3-1/TRBV3-2
clone_size: -

cdr3_nt: TGCGCCAGCAGCTCGAGGGACAGGGGGCGCGAGCAGTACTTC
cdr3_aa: CASSSRDRGREQYF
d_call: TRBD1
cdr3_length: 14
j_call: TRBJ2-7
v_call: TRBV5-1
clone_size: -

cdr3_nt: TGTGCCAGCAACTCGGGGGGGGCGGATCAGCCCCAGCATTTT
cdr3_aa: CASNSGGADQPQHF
d_call: -
cdr3_length: 14
j_call: TRBJ1-5
v_call: TRBV5-6
clone_size: -

cdr3_nt: TGTGCCACCAAGGGATCAGGGGATTCACCCCTCCACTTT
cdr3_aa: CATKGSGDSPLHF
d_call: -
cdr3_length: 13
j_call: TRBJ1-6
v_call: TRBV19
clone_size: -

cdr3_nt: TGTGCCAGCAGCACACATAACACCGGGGAGCTGTTTTTT
cdr3_aa: CASSTHNTGELFF
d_call: -
cdr3_length: 13
j_call: TRBJ2-2
v_call: TRBV11-3
clone_size: -

cdr3_nt: TGTGCTAGTGGTAATGGGGGCAGGGTCGGAGTCGGTGAAAAACTGTTTTTT
cdr3_aa: CASGNGGRVGVGEKLFF
d_call: -
cdr3_length: 17
j_call: TRBJ1-4
v_call: TRBV12-5
clone_size: -

cdr3_nt: TGTGCCAGCAGCCAAGAAGGGGGACAACGGAATGGCTACACCTTC
cdr3_aa: CASSQEGGQRNGYTF
d_call: -
cdr3_length: 15
j_call: TRBJ1-2
v_call: TRBV14
clone_size: -

cdr3_nt: TGTGCCAGCAGCGTAGTAGTACAGGGGACGGCTAACTATGGCTACACCTTC
cdr3_aa: CASSVVVQGTANYGYTF
d_call: TRBD1
cdr3_length: 17
j_call: TRBJ1-2
v_call: TRBV9
clone_size: once

cdr3_nt: TGTGCCAGCTCACCACCATGGCTAGCGGGAGTTTCCGAGCAGTACTTC
cdr3_aa: CASSPPWLAGVSEQYF
d_call: TRBD2
cdr3_length: 16
j_call: TRBJ2-7
v_call: TRBV18
clone_size: -